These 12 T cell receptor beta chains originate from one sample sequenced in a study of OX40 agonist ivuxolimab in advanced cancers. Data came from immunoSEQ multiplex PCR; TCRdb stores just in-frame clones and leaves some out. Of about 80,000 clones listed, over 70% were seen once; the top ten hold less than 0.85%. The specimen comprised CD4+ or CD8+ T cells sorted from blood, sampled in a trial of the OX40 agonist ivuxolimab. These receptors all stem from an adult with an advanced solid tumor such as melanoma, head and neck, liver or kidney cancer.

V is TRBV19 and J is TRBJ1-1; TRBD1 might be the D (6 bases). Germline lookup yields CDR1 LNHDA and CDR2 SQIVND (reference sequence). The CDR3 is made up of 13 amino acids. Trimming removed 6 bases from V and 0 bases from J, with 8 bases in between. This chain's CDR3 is CASSRGMNTEAFF. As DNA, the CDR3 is TGTGCCAGTAGCAGGGGCATGAACACTGAAGCTTTCTTT.

The CDR3: CASNGQGGSEQYF. The DNA for the CDR3 is TGTGCCAGCAATGGCCAAGGCGGGAGCGAGCAGTACTTC. The rearrangement joins TRBV7-9 to TRBJ2-7; 7 bases fit TRBD2. J lost 6 bases, V lost 7 bases, and 9 bases had no gene match. The CDR3 spans 13 residues. Per the germline V gene, CDR1 is SEHNR and CDR2 is FQNEAQ (reference sequence).

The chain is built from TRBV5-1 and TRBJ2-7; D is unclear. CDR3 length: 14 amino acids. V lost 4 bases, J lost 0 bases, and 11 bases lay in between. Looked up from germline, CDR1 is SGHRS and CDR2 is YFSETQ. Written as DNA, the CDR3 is TGCGCCAGCAGCCCCAGGACCGCCTCCTACGAGCAGTACTTC. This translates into CASSPRTASYEQYF.

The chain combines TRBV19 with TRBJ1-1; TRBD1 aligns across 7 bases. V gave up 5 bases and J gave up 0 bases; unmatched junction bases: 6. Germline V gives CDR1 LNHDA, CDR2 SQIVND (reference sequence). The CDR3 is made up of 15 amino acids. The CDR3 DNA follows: TGTGCCAGTAGTGCCCGGGGGACAGTGAACACTGAAGCTTTCTTT. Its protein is CASSARGTVNTEAFF. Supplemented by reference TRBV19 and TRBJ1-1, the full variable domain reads DGGITQSPKYLFRKEGQNVTLSCEQNLNHDAMYWYRQDPGQGLRLIYYSQIVNDFQKGDIAEGYSVSREKKESFPLTVTSAQKNPTAFYLCASSARGTVNTEAFFGQGTRLTVV.

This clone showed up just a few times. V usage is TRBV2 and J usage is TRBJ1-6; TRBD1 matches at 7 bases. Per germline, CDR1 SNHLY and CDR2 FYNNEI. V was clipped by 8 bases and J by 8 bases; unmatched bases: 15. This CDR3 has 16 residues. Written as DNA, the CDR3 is TGTGCCAGCGAGGCGACAGGGATCAACCACTATTCACCCCTCCACTTT. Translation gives CASEATGINHYSPLHF.

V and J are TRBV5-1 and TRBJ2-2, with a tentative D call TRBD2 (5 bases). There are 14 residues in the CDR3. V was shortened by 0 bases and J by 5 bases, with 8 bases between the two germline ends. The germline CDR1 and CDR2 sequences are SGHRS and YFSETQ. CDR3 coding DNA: TGCGCCAGCAGCTTGGACAGAGGGACCGGGGAGCTGTTTTTT. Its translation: CASSLDRGTGELFF.

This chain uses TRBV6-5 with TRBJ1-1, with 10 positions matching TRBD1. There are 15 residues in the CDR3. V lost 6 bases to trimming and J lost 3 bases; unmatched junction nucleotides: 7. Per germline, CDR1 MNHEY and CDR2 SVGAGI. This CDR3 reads CASRRTGTGDTEAFF. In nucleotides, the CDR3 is TGTGCCAGCAGGCGCACCGGGACAGGGGACACTGAAGCTTTCTTT.

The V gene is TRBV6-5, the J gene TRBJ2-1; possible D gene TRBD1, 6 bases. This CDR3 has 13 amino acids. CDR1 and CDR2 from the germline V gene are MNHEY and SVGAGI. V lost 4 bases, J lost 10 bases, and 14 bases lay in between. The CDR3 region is CASSSGQPQEQFF. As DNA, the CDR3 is TGTGCCAGCAGTTCAGGACAGCCTCAGGAGCAGTTCTTC.

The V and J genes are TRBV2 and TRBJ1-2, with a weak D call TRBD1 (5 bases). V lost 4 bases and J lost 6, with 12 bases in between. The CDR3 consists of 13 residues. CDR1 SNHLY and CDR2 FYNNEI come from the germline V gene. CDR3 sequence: CASSVKGLDGYTF. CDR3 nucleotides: TGTGCCAGCAGTGTCAAGGGGCTCGATGGCTACACCTTC.

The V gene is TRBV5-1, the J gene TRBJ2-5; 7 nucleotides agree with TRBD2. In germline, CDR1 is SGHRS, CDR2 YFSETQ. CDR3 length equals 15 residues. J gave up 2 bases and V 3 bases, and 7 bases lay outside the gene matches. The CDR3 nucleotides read TGCGCCAGCAGCTCGAGTCTAGCGGCACAAGAGACCCAGTACTTC. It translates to CASSSSLAAQETQYF.

CDR3 loop: CASSLTGLPGAGAQYF. In nucleotides, the CDR3 is TGTGCCAGCAGCCTTACGGGACTTCCCGGCGCGGGAGCGCAGTATTTT. J is TRBJ2-3 and V is TRBV7-8; TRBD2 agrees at 7 bases. The CDR3 totals 16 residues. V lost 5 bases to trimming and J lost 10 bases; unmatched junction nucleotides: 18. CDR1 is SGHVS and CDR2 is FQNEAQ in the germline V gene.

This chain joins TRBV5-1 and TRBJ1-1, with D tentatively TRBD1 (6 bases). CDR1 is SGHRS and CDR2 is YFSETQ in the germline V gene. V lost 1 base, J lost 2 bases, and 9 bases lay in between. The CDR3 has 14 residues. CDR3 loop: CASSLTGPNTEAFF. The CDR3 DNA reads TGCGCCAGCAGCTTGACAGGGCCCAACACTGAAGCTTTCTTT.